Listed here are 30 T cell receptor beta chains from one sample, sequenced in a study of T cell responses to AZD1222 COVID-19 vaccine. Using immunoSEQ multiplex PCR, the repertoire was profiled, and TCRdb retains in-frame clones only, with some absent. The sample includes about 120,000 clones, 80% to 90% seen only once; the top ten take about a tenth. The sample consisted of peripheral blood, taken on day 0 of AZD1222 vaccination. The receptors stem from an adult in good health.

The V and J genes are TRBV5-4 and TRBJ1-2; unclear D gene. The germline V gene has CDR1 SGHNT and CDR2 YYREEE (reference sequence). The CDR3 spans 13 residues. V lost 3 bases to trimming and J lost 3 bases, with 9 bases between them. As DNA, the CDR3 is TGTGCCAGCAGCTCAGAATCACACTATGGCTACACCTTC. This sequence encodes CASSSESHYGYTF.

V gene TRBV28 combines with J gene TRBJ1-6; 10 nucleotides align to TRBD1. Germline CDR1 MDHEN, CDR2 SYDVKM. V shed 6 bases and J 7 bases; nucleotides not matched to a gene: 6. The CDR3 runs 15 residues. The CDR3 protein is CASRRDRGPNSPLHF. The CDR3 bases are TGTGCCAGCAGACGCGACAGGGGGCCGAATTCACCCCTCCACTTT.

This clone was detected only a few times. The rearrangement joins TRBV30 to TRBJ1-6; D not certain. This CDR3 spans 15 amino acids. Germline V CDR1 and CDR2: GTSNPN, SVGIG (reference sequence). With 0 bases removed from V and 7 bases from J, the gap between germline ends came to 13 bases. CDR3 region: CAWSVQGGRNSPLHF. The CDR3 DNA reads TGTGCCTGGAGTGTACAAGGAGGTAGAAATTCACCCCTCCACTTT.

The chain is built from TRBV2 and TRBJ2-7; 9 bases align to TRBD1. The CDR3 runs to 15 residues. Germline lookup yields CDR1 SNHLY and CDR2 FYNNEI. Losses at the gene ends were 3 bases for V and 0 bases for J; bases not matched to a gene: 3. The DNA for the CDR3 is TGTGCCAGCAGTGAGGACAGGGGTATCTCCTACGAGCAGTACTTC. As protein: CASSEDRGISYEQYF.

The rearrangement joins TRBV7-9 to TRBJ1-1; D ambiguous. The germline V and J ends were trimmed by 3 bases and 3 bases, with 2 bases remaining between them. Germline V CDR1 and CDR2: SEHNR, FQNEAQ (reference sequence). The CDR3 length is 11 residues. The CDR3 DNA reads as TGTGCCAGCAGCTTGGACACTGAAGCTTTCTTT. The encoded protein is CASSLDTEAFF.

The genes are TRBV7-2 and TRBJ2-2; 12 bases agree with TRBD2. The germline CDR1 and CDR2 sequences are SGHTA and FQGNSA. The CDR3 loop spans 17 amino acids. The J segment lost 5 bases and the V segment lost 2 bases, leaving 6 bases of the junction unmatched. The CDR3 reads CASSLSSGRARTGELFF. The CDR3 DNA reads TGTGCCAGCAGCTTATCTAGCGGGAGGGCCCGGACCGGGGAGCTGTTTTTT. The variable domain in full, completed from reference TRBV7-2 and TRBJ2-2, reads GAGVSQSPSNKVTEKGKDVELRCDPISGHTALYWYRQSLGQGLEFLIYFQGNSAPDKSGLPSDRFSAERTGGSVSTLTIQRTQQEDSAVYLCASSLSSGRARTGELFFGEGSRLTVL.

This rearrangement joins TRBV3-1 (or the pseudogene TRBV3-2) to TRBJ1-2; D is perhaps TRBD1 (6 bases). The CDR3 is made up of 14 amino acids. Trimming removed 5 bases from V and 5 bases from J, with 15 bases in between. Germline loops: CDR1 LGHDT, CDR2 YNNKEL (reference sequence). DNA of the CDR3: TGTGCCAGCAGCATAGCTGGGGGCCAATATGGCTACACCTTC. Its protein product is CASSIAGGQYGYTF.

This clone was seen only once. The chain joins TRBV7-2 to TRBJ2-3, with D tentatively TRBD2 (7 bases). CDR1 SGHTA and CDR2 FQGNSA come from the germline V gene. The CDR3 spans 14 residues. V lost 1 base and J 6 bases, leaving 11 bases between the germline ends. The CDR3 reads CASSLDGGRDTQYF. The CDR3 DNA follows: TGTGCCAGCAGCTTAGACGGGGGGCGGGATACGCAGTATTTT.

This clone has only one observation. This chain connects TRBV2 to TRBJ1-6; the match to TRBD1 covers 9 bases. V lost 7 bases to trimming and J lost 7 bases; unmatched junction nucleotides: 11. Per the germline V gene, CDR1 is SNHLY and CDR2 is FYNNEI. The CDR3 covers 16 residues. The CDR3 reads CASTQLRTGANSPLHF. The CDR3 DNA sequence: TGTGCCAGCACCCAACTCAGGACAGGGGCAAATTCACCCCTCCACTTT.

This chain uses TRBV19 with TRBJ1-1; D possibly corresponds to TRBD1 (6 bases). The CDR3 is 11 residues long. V lost 8 bases to trimming and J lost 10 bases, with 14 bases between them. CDR1 and CDR2 (germline): LNHDA, SQIVND (reference sequence). CDR3 bases: TGTGCCAGTGTCCTAGGGGGGATAGCTTTCTTT. Translated: CASVLGGIAFF.

This clone was counted once. This chain links TRBV28 with TRBJ1-1; a possible D gene is TRBD1 (5 bases). Germline CDR1 reads MDHEN; CDR2 reads SYDVKM. The V end was cut by 5 bases, the J end by 4 bases, with 14 bases between. The CDR3 sequence is 14 residues long. This CDR3 reads CASSDYSRGTEAFF. For the CDR3, the DNA is TGTGCCAGCAGTGACTATTCGAGGGGCACTGAAGCTTTCTTT.

V and J are TRBV4-2 and TRBJ1-2; D not certain. This CDR3 has 17 residues. V dropped 5 bases and J dropped 7 bases, with 26 bases sitting between them. From germline, CDR1 is LGHNA and CDR2 YNFKEQ. The CDR3 region has the DNA TGTGCCAGCAGCTCCACGGAGGCGGTGATGAAGTTAGTTGGCTACACCTTC. It specifies CASSSTEAVMKLVGYTF.

The V call is TRBV6-6, the J call TRBJ1-2; no reliable D call. The germline CDR1 and CDR2 sequences are MNHNY and SVGAGI (reference sequence). V gave up 8 bases and J gave up 5 bases, with 15 bases separating them. The CDR3 consists of 13 residues. The CDR3 DNA is TGTGCCAGCCGAACGCTCGCGGATTATGGCTACACCTTC. It codes for CASRTLADYGYTF.

V gene TRBV3-1 (or the pseudogene TRBV3-2) combines with J gene TRBJ2-3, with D hard to call. Deletions cut 1 base from V and 4 bases from J, with 9 bases between. Germline-derived CDR1 and CDR2 are LGHDT and YNNKEL (reference sequence). The CDR3 is 14 residues long. Here the CDR3 DNA reads TGTGCCAGCAGCCAAGGTGCAGGCGCAGATACGCAGTATTTT. This translates into CASSQGAGADTQYF.

This clone was seen many times. The chain uses TRBV4-3 and TRBJ2-5; TRBD1 is a possible D gene (6 bases). CDR1 is LGHNA, CDR2 YSLEER, per germline. This CDR3 is 18 amino acids long. Trimming pared 0 bases from V and 3 bases from J, leaving 20 bases between. The CDR3, as DNA: TGCGCCAGCAGCCAAGAACTCCAGGGGCCCGGGCCTGAAGAGACCCAGTACTTC. Its protein is CASSQELQGPGPEETQYF.

The V and J genes are TRBV3-1 (or the pseudogene TRBV3-2) and TRBJ2-7; 7 bases are a match to TRBD1. With 5 bases clipped from V and 0 bases from J, the junction kept 4 bases outside the gene matches. The CDR3 is made up of 14 amino acids. The germline V gene has CDR1 LGHDT and CDR2 YNNKEL (reference sequence). CDR3 protein: CASSRQGDSYEQYF. In DNA, the CDR3 is TGTGCCAGCAGCAGACAGGGCGACTCCTACGAGCAGTACTTC.

The rearrangement links TRBV7-6 to TRBJ2-3; no definite D call. The CDR3 covers 14 residues. Trimming took 4 bases from V and 3 from J, leaving 11 bases between them. Germline V gives CDR1 SGHVS, CDR2 FNYEAQ. The CDR3 spells CASSSYSATDTQYF. The CDR3 region has the DNA TGTGCCAGCAGCTCCTATTCAGCTACAGATACGCAGTATTTT. Supplemented by reference TRBV7-6 and TRBJ2-3, the full variable domain reads GAGVSQSPRYKVTKRGQDVALRCDPISGHVSLYWYRQALGQGPEFLTYFNYEAQQDKSGLPNDRFSAERPEGSISTLTIQRTEQRDSAMYRCASSSYSATDTQYFGPGTRLTVL.

The V call is TRBV4-2, the J call TRBJ2-7; a possible D gene is TRBD1 (6 bases). With 6 bases removed from V and 2 bases from J, the gap between germline ends came to 14 bases. Germline loops: CDR1 LGHNA, CDR2 YNFKEQ. The CDR3 covers 14 residues. The CDR3 DNA is TGTGCCAGCAGTCCGTCGGGACAAGCCTACGAGCAGTACTTC. Its translation is CASSPSGQAYEQYF.

In DNA form, the CDR3 reads TGTGCCAGCTTAAGGGGGGTGAACACTGAAGCTTTCTTT. It is translated as CASLRGVNTEAFF. The chain joins TRBV5-8 to TRBJ1-1; TRBD1 is a possible D gene (6 bases). From germline, CDR1 is SGHTS and CDR2 YDEGEE. Trimming took off 7 bases at V and 0 bases at J, with 10 bases between the two ends. This CDR3 region has 13 residues.

The V call is TRBV5-1, the J call TRBJ2-1; 7 positions match TRBD2. The V gene end was trimmed by 4 bases and the J gene end by 9 bases; junction bases not matched to a gene: 7. The CDR3 has 13 amino acids. Germline loops: CDR1 SGHRS, CDR2 YFSETQ. CDR3 loop: CASSLTSAFEQFF. Written as DNA, the CDR3 is TGCGCCAGCAGCCTCACTAGCGCCTTTGAGCAGTTCTTC.

The J gene is TRBJ2-3, the V gene TRBV10-3; unclear D gene. Germline V gene data show CDR1 as ENHRY and CDR2 as SYGVKD. The V and J ends lost 3 bases and 0 bases respectively, with 10 bases between them. The CDR3 sequence is 15 residues long. CDR3 DNA: TGTGCCATCAGTGATGCTTCTACTAGCACAGATACGCAGTATTTT. It is translated as CAISDASTSTDTQYF.

As DNA, the CDR3 is TGTGCCAGCAGTGATACAGGGGGCGGGTATGGCTACACCTTC. Translating it yields CASSDTGGGYGYTF. The genes are TRBV6-1 and TRBJ1-2, with 9 bases that match TRBD1. The V segment lost 3 bases and the J segment 5 bases; nucleotides outside the gene matches: 4. Germline V gene data show CDR1 as MNHNS and CDR2 as SASEGT. CDR3 length equals 14 residues.

This clone was counted ten times or more. V is TRBV29-1 and J is TRBJ2-1, with unresolved D. Per the germline V gene, CDR1 is SQVTM and CDR2 is ANQGSEA. The CDR3 runs to 15 residues. With 6 bases removed from V and 0 bases from J, the gap between germline ends came to 15 bases. Written as DNA, the CDR3 is TGCAGCGTCAGAGTCCAAGGTGTCTCCTACAATGAGCAGTTCTTC. Amino acid sequence: CSVRVQGVSYNEQFF.

The chain links TRBV7-9 to TRBJ1-2, with 8 bases fitting TRBD1. CDR3 length equals 16 residues. Unmatched junction bases numbered 11, after V lost 4 bases and J lost 4 bases. CDR1 is SEHNR and CDR2 is FQNEAQ in the germline V gene (reference sequence). The CDR3 region is CASSSSGTGLSYGYTF. The CDR3 region has the DNA TGTGCCAGCAGCTCCTCCGGGACAGGCCTTTCCTATGGCTACACCTTC. Complete variable domain (other parts from reference TRBV7-9 and TRBJ1-2): DTGVSQNPRHKITKRGQNVTFRCDPISEHNRLYWYRQTLGQGPEFLTYFQNEAQLEKSRLLSDRFSAERPKGSFSTLEIQRTEQGDSAMYLCASSSSGTGLSYGYTFGSGTRLTVV.

The rearrangement joins TRBV18 to TRBJ1-2; D is perhaps TRBD1 (5 bases). This CDR3 region has 14 residues. The V gene lost 2 bases and the J gene lost 3 bases, with 10 bases spanning the gap. Germline CDR1 KGHSH, CDR2 LQKENI. CDR3 DNA sequence: TGTGCCAGCTCACCAGCAGGAGGGGACTATGGCTACACCTTC. Translation: CASSPAGGDYGYTF.

This clone was picked up one time. The chain recombines TRBV6-6 with TRBJ1-2; D gene unclear. Germline CDR1 reads MNHNY; CDR2 reads SVGAGI (reference sequence). This CDR3 is 15 amino acids long. The V end was cut by 2 bases, the J end by 0 bases, with 10 bases between. This CDR3 reads CASSYGNGANYGYTF. CDR3 coding DNA: TGTGCCAGCAGTTACGGGAACGGAGCTAACTATGGCTACACCTTC.

V usage is TRBV3-1 (or the pseudogene TRBV3-2) and J usage is TRBJ1-2; perhaps TRBD1 as D (5 bases). CDR1 and CDR2 (germline): LGHDT, YNNKEL (reference sequence). V lost 2 bases, J lost 4 bases, and 14 bases lay in between. The CDR3 is 15 residues long. In DNA form, the CDR3 reads TGTGCCAGCAGCCAAAGACAGACCTTAGGCTATGGCTACACCTTC. Amino acids: CASSQRQTLGYGYTF.

The chain is built from TRBV5-1 and TRBJ2-1; the match to TRBD2 covers 7 bases. Germline trimming cut 3 bases from V and 7 bases from J; bases unmatched to any gene: 7. The CDR3 sequence is 14 residues long. The germline V gene has CDR1 SGHRS and CDR2 YFSETQ. The CDR3 nucleotides read TGCGCCAGCAGCTCTGGACTAGGTTTAAATGAGCAGTTCTTC. This translates into CASSSGLGLNEQFF. The variable domain in full, completed from reference TRBV5-1 and TRBJ2-1, reads KAGVTQTPRYLIKTRGQQVTLSCSPISGHRSVSWYQQTPGQGLQFLFEYFSETQRNKGNFPGRFSGRQFSNSRSEMNVSTLELGDSALYLCASSSGLGLNEQFFGPGTRLTVL.

CDR3 bases: TGTGCCAGTAGTATAGGCAGGGGGCAACGGAGCTATGGCTACACCTTC. Its translation is CASSIGRGQRSYGYTF. The chain is built from TRBV19 and TRBJ1-2, with TRBD1 identical over 8 bases. CDR3 length equals 16 residues. Trimming at V came to 1 base and at J to 4 bases, leaving 8 bases not matched to a gene. Germline V gene sequence: CDR1 LNHDA, CDR2 SQIVND (reference sequence).

This clone was seen only once. The chain has TRBV28 and TRBJ1-4, with 9 nucleotides matching TRBD1. In germline, CDR1 is MDHEN, CDR2 SYDVKM. The CDR3 has 16 amino acids. Unmatched junction bases numbered 8, after V lost 5 bases and J lost 4 bases. The CDR3 reads CASSRSGTGYNEKLFF. The CDR3 nucleotides read TGTGCCAGCAGTCGATCCGGGACAGGGTATAATGAAAAACTGTTTTTT.